The 28 T cell receptor beta chains listed next were all sequenced from one sample in a study of OX40 agonist ivuxolimab in advanced cancers. Generated by immunoSEQ multiplex PCR, the TCRdb table keeps only in-frame clones and is missing some. The sample comprises just under 65,000 clones, 84% of which are singletons, and roughly 9.8% rests with the top ten. Material: CD4+ or CD8+ T cells sorted from blood, obtained in a trial of the OX40 agonist ivuxolimab. All receptors derive from an adult with an advanced solid tumor such as melanoma, head and neck, liver or kidney cancer.

The chain joins TRBV7-9 to TRBJ1-5; D is ambiguous. Germline values: CDR1 SEHNR, CDR2 FQNEAQ (reference sequence). The CDR3 is made up of 14 amino acids. V lost 2 bases, J lost 10 bases, and 15 bases lay in between. The CDR3: CASSLSEGTVPQHF. In DNA form, the CDR3 reads TGTGCCAGCAGCTTAAGTGAAGGAACGGTCCCCCAGCATTTT.

This clone was seen once. The chain recombines TRBV5-4 with TRBJ1-2; TRBD1 matches 12 bases. CDR1 SGHNT and CDR2 YYREEE come from the germline V gene (reference sequence). J lost 4 bases, V lost 5 bases, and 6 bases had no gene match. The CDR3 loop spans 15 amino acids. The CDR3 DNA reads TGTGCCAGCAGAACCGGGACAGGGGGCTCCTATGGCTACACCTTC. The encoded protein is CASRTGTGGSYGYTF.

This chain links TRBV29-1 with TRBJ2-5, with 8 bases matching TRBD1. The V segment lost 6 bases and the J segment 6 bases; nucleotides outside the gene matches: 6. The CDR3 spans 12 residues. Germline V gene data show CDR1 as SQVTM and CDR2 as ANQGSEA. CDR3 in amino acids: CSVRHRGKTQYF. The CDR3, as DNA: TGCAGCGTCCGCCACAGGGGGAAGACCCAGTACTTC.

By frequency in the sample, this clone is medium-sized (0.01 to 0.1%). The rearrangement joins TRBV5-6 to TRBJ1-1; D perhaps matches TRBD1 (6 bases). Germline V gene lookup returns CDR1 SGHDT and CDR2 YYEEEE. Trimming left V 3 bases short and J 0 bases short, with 18 bases between. The length of the CDR3 is 17 residues. In nucleotides, the CDR3 is TGTGCCAGCAGCTGGGGTTTTGCAGGGGACTTGAACACTGAAGCTTTCTTT. This translates into CASSWGFAGDLNTEAFF.

The genes are TRBV11-1 and TRBJ2-7; D call uncertain. Germline V lookup: CDR1 SGHAT, CDR2 FQDESV (reference sequence). The CDR3 extends over 12 amino acids. Trimming left V 5 bases short and J 4 bases short, with 9 bases between. CDR3 in DNA: TGTGCCAGCAGCCCCCGACTGTACGAGCAGTACTTC. Its protein is CASSPRLYEQYF.

The chain joins TRBV5-4 to TRBJ1-4; D is ambiguous. The CDR3 extends over 14 amino acids. Germline CDR1 is SGHNT and CDR2 is YYREEE (reference sequence). The ends were cut back, 1 base at V and 5 bases at J, with 9 bases in the middle. The CDR3 nucleotides are TGTGCCAGCAGCTTGCAGGCAGAGAATGAAAAACTGTTTTTT. Translating gives CASSLQAENEKLFF.

This chain's CDR3 is CASSDRDRNQPQHF. In DNA, the CDR3 is TGTGCCAGCAGCGACCGGGACAGAAATCAGCCCCAGCATTTT. V and J are TRBV2 and TRBJ1-5; 7 bases agree with TRBD1. The germline V gene encodes CDR1 SNHLY and CDR2 FYNNEI. The J segment lost 4 bases and the V segment lost 6 bases, leaving 6 bases of the junction unmatched. This CDR3 has 14 residues.

The chain joins TRBV28 to TRBJ2-6, with no clear D. Germline loops: CDR1 MDHEN, CDR2 SYDVKM. Trimming took 3 bases from V and 2 from J, leaving 11 bases between them. This CDR3 has 16 amino acids. CDR3 region: CASSFFNRPGANVLTF. In nucleotides, the CDR3 is TGTGCCAGCAGTTTTTTCAATCGGCCTGGGGCCAACGTCCTGACTTTC.

The chain employs TRBV7-2 and TRBJ2-3; D gene unclear. CDR1 is SGHTA, CDR2 FQGNSA, per germline. Trimming pared 2 bases from V and 8 bases from J, leaving 11 bases between. This CDR3 is 13 amino acids long. CDR3 coding DNA: TGTGCCAGCAGCTTAAGACCTCCAGGTACGCAGTATTTT. Translating gives CASSLRPPGTQYF.

The chain recombines TRBV2 with TRBJ2-2; D possibly corresponds to TRBD1 (6 bases). V lost 1 base, J lost 1 base, and 7 bases lay in between. The germline CDR1 and CDR2 sequences are SNHLY and FYNNEI. The length of the CDR3 is 15 residues. The chain's CDR3 is CASSEEQGNTGELFF. The DNA of the CDR3 is TGTGCCAGCAGTGAAGAACAGGGGAACACCGGGGAGCTGTTTTTT.

Only one count was recorded for this clone. The chain employs TRBV27 and TRBJ1-5; TRBD1 aligns across 9 bases. The CDR3 extends over 15 amino acids. Trimming at V came to 5 bases and at J to 2 bases, leaving 4 bases not matched to a gene. Germline lookup yields CDR1 MNHEY and CDR2 SMNVEV (reference sequence). CDR3 sequence: CASSPRDRGNQPQHF. The CDR3 DNA follows: TGTGCCAGCAGTCCCCGGGACAGGGGCAATCAGCCCCAGCATTTT.

The rearrangement links TRBV7-9 to TRBJ2-2; tentative D call: TRBD1 (6 bases). Germline V gene data show CDR1 as SEHNR and CDR2 as FQNEAQ (reference sequence). The length of the CDR3 is 15 residues. The V end lost 5 bases, the J end lost 5 bases, and 15 bases lay between the germline ends. The DNA of the CDR3 is TGTGCCAGCAGCCATACTGCTCAGGGGACCGGGGAGCTGTTTTTT. Translated, it gives CASSHTAQGTGELFF.

This clone was counted only a few times. The CDR3 sequence: CASSLGVRQPQHF. The DNA for the CDR3 is TGTGCCAGCAGTTTGGGGGTGCGTCAGCCCCAGCATTTT. The chain combines TRBV27 with TRBJ1-5; weak D call: TRBD1 (5 bases). The CDR3 covers 13 residues. V was shortened by 3 bases and J by 6 bases, with 9 bases between the two germline ends. Germline V gene sequence: CDR1 MNHEY, CDR2 SMNVEV (reference sequence).

The DNA for the CDR3 is TGTGCCAGCAGCCATCTTCCGGGGGGCATGACAGATACGCAGTATTTT. Protein product: CASSHLPGGMTDTQYF. The rearrangement uses TRBV14 and TRBJ2-3; D might be TRBD2 (7 bases). The CDR3 loop spans 16 amino acids. With 3 bases removed from V and 3 bases from J, the gap between germline ends came to 16 bases. Germline CDR1 reads SGHDN; CDR2 reads FVKESK.

The rearrangement links TRBV9 to TRBJ2-3, with 8 bases that match TRBD1. This CDR3 spans 16 amino acids. V was pared by 4 bases and J by 3 bases, with 10 bases of the junction left unmatched. Per germline, CDR1 SGDLS and CDR2 YYNGEE. The CDR3 protein is CASSQPGQGWTDTQYF. The CDR3 bases are TGTGCCAGCAGCCAACCCGGACAGGGTTGGACAGATACGCAGTATTTT.

The chain employs TRBV6-5 and TRBJ1-2; D not certain. This CDR3 is 13 amino acids long. The germline V and J ends were trimmed by 2 bases and 8 bases, with 12 bases remaining between them. The V gene's germline CDR1 is MNHEY and CDR2 SVGAGI. The CDR3 reads CASSYDPSRGYTF. In nucleotides, the CDR3 is TGTGCCAGCAGTTACGACCCCTCGAGGGGCTACACCTTC.

The chain employs TRBV19 and TRBJ1-5, with D hard to call. This CDR3 region has 14 residues. Trimming stripped 5 bases from V and 7 bases from J, with 15 bases between. Germline CDR1 reads LNHDA; CDR2 reads SQIVND (reference sequence). The CDR3 nucleotides are TGTGCCAGTAGTGACGGTCTAGCCCGGCAGCCCCAGCATTTT. It specifies CASSDGLARQPQHF.

The rearrangement links TRBV29-1 to TRBJ2-5, with 11 nucleotides matching TRBD2. CDR3 size: 16 residues. Germline V CDR1 and CDR2: SQVTM, ANQGSEA. J was trimmed by 0 bases and V by 5 bases; bases with no gene match: 8. CDR3 loop: CSVLTSGATYQETQYF. As DNA, the CDR3 is TGCAGCGTTTTGACTAGCGGGGCTACGTACCAAGAGACCCAGTACTTC.

This rearrangement joins TRBV5-1 to TRBJ1-2, with a weak D call TRBD1 (6 bases). V was clipped by 0 bases and J by 4 bases, with 19 bases between them. Germline V gives CDR1 SGHRS, CDR2 YFSETQ. This CDR3 region has 17 residues. The CDR3 sequence: CASSLATGRASTYGYTF. The CDR3 region has the DNA TGCGCCAGCAGCTTGGCCACAGGGCGCGCCTCTACCTATGGCTACACCTTC. The entire variable domain, with the rest obtained from reference TRBV5-1 and TRBJ1-2, is as follows: KAGVTQTPRYLIKTRGQQVTLSCSPISGHRSVSWYQQTPGQGLQFLFEYFSETQRNKGNFPGRFSGRQFSNSRSEMNVSTLELGDSALYLCASSLATGRASTYGYTFGSGTRLTVV.

V gene TRBV10-3 combines with J gene TRBJ1-1; D ambiguous. Germline lookup yields CDR1 ENHRY and CDR2 SYGVKD. This CDR3 spans 14 amino acids. V was clipped by 0 bases and J by 4 bases, with 9 bases between them. The CDR3 bases are TGTGCCATCAGTGAGTCGATCTTAGGCACTGAAGCTTTCTTT. Encoded protein: CAISESILGTEAFF.

This sequence joins TRBV29-1 and TRBJ2-1; TRBD1 matches at 8 bases. This CDR3 comprises 13 residues. Germline CDR1 reads SQVTM; CDR2 reads ANQGSEA. V shed 6 bases, J shed 6 bases, and the junction held 7 bases outside the gene matches. In nucleotides, the CDR3 is TGCAGCGTCGCCGGGACAGGCTCCAATGAGCAGTTCTTC. It translates to CSVAGTGSNEQFF.

This clone was recorded only once. The chain links TRBV29-1 to TRBJ2-1; D is unclear. This CDR3 is built from 13 residues. The ends were cut back, 3 bases at V and 4 bases at J, with 10 bases in the middle. Germline V gene sequence: CDR1 SQVTM, CDR2 ANQGSEA. CDR3 protein: CSVDTGYYNEQFF. The CDR3 DNA follows: TGCAGCGTTGATACCGGGTATTACAATGAGCAGTTCTTC.

The chain couples TRBV7-2 to TRBJ2-3; D ambiguous. V was cut by 1 base and J by 2 bases, with 10 bases left in between. Germline V CDR1 and CDR2: SGHTA, FQGNSA. The CDR3 extends over 15 amino acids. The CDR3, as DNA: TGTGCCAGCAGCTTAGATGGGCTATCCACAGATACGCAGTATTTT. Protein sequence: CASSLDGLSTDTQYF.

This chain uses TRBV15 with TRBJ2-3; D assignment may be TRBD1 or TRBD2 (5 bases each). Trimming shortened V by 0 bases and J by 5 bases, and 15 bases separated the two germline ends. Germline CDR1 is LNHNV and CDR2 is YYDKDF (reference sequence). The CDR3 totals 16 residues. DNA for the CDR3: TGTGCCACCAGCAGAGAACTAGGACTTCAGGGAGATACGCAGTATTTT. Residues: CATSRELGLQGDTQYF. Full variable domain (remainder filled in from reference TRBV15 and TRBJ2-3): DAMVIQNPRYQVTQFGKPVTLSCSQTLNHNVMYWYQQKSSQAPKLLFHYYDKDFNNEADTPDNFQSRRPNTSFCFLDIRSPGLGDTAMYLCATSRELGLQGDTQYFGPGTRLTVL.

The V call is TRBV14, the J call TRBJ1-6; no clear D. The germline CDR1 and CDR2 sequences are SGHDN and FVKESK. This CDR3 has 14 residues. With 4 bases removed from V and 7 bases from J, the gap between germline ends came to 11 bases. The CDR3 DNA reads as TGTGCCAGCAGCCGTAACTCCTGGAATTCACCCCTCCACTTT. Its translation is CASSRNSWNSPLHF.

The V and J genes are TRBV28 and TRBJ2-7; TRBD1 is a possible D gene (5 bases). V was trimmed by 7 bases and J by 7 bases, leaving 23 bases between them. Germline V gives CDR1 MDHEN, CDR2 SYDVKM. CDR3 size: 15 residues. Here the CDR3 reads CASTPEMQGSREQYF. The CDR3 DNA reads TGTGCCAGCACTCCGGAGATGCAGGGCAGTCGGGAGCAGTACTTC. Filled out from reference TRBV28 and TRBJ2-7, the complete variable domain reads DVKVTQSSRYLVKRTGEKVFLECVQDMDHENMFWYRQDPGLGLRLIYFSYDVKMKEKGDIPEGYSVSREKKERFSLILESASTNQTSMYLCASTPEMQGSREQYFGPGTRLTVT.

This chain connects TRBV5-5 to TRBJ2-2; TRBD2 might be the D (5 bases). The CDR3 totals 15 residues. Trimming removed 0 bases at V and 0 bases at J, with 6 bases between. CDR1 and CDR2 from the germline V gene are SGHKS and YYEKEE (reference sequence). Written as DNA, the CDR3 is TGTGCCAGCAGCTTGGCCGGGACGAACACCGGGGAGCTGTTTTTT. This codes for CASSLAGTNTGELFF.

Points on this clone: At one end the junction does not follow the germline gene, possibly because of a read error. The V and J genes are TRBV7-7 and TRBJ2-5, with a tentative D call TRBD1 (6 bases). The CDR3 totals 13 residues. CDR1 is SSHAT, CDR2 FNYEAQ, per germline (reference sequence). CDR3 in amino acids: CASSLDRIETQYF. CDR3 DNA: TGTGCTAGCAGCTTAGACAGGATAGAGACCCAGTACTTC.